The TCR beta chain under discussion was sequenced for a study of control samples from healthy donors and cancer patients. Sequencing used immunoSEQ multiplex PCR; TCRdb keeps in-frame clones, though not all of them. This table has some 150,000 clones, about 95% appearing once. Germline assignment: CDR1 ENHRY and CDR2 SYGVKD. The CDR3 length is 12 residues. The V end was cut by 2 bases, the J end by 5 bases, with 4 bases between. Sequencing was carried out using PBMCs. The V call is TRBV10-3, the J call TRBJ1-5, with D unresolved. This receptor was taken from a man in his 60s with colorectal cancer. CDR3 nucleotide sequence: TGTGCCATCAGTGAGCCTGATCAGCCCCAGCATTTT. This translates into CAISEPDQPQHF.